Sequencing of this T cell receptor (beta chain) was carried out in a study of early T cells in non-severe SARS-CoV-2 infection. The wider study: Sequencing of bulk RNA from unsorted whole blood was done, without chain pairing.

This clonotype came up a few times. Its target is not known. General study results and limits: In VDJdb matching, anti-spike CD8 responses were favored while private and CD4 specificities went missing.

There are 17 residues in the CDR3. CDR1 is SGHRS, CDR2 YFSETQ, per germline. V was pared by 2 bases and J by 1 base, with 15 bases between. Individual cDNA molecules received unique molecular identifiers during library preparation. TCRdb ran MiXCR on the 5' RACE reads and lists one entry per CDR3 protein. The sample contains tens of thousands of distinct CDR3 sequences, over 9% of which appear only once. The TCR comes from an adult who was a healthcare worker with PCR-confirmed SARS-CoV-2 infection or an uninfected control (not recorded which). The rearrangement joins TRBV5-1 to TRBJ1-4; D uncertain. The input for sequencing was whole blood, taken at baseline. The CDR3 loop reads CASSFGAKPGTNEKLFF. Here the CDR3 DNA reads TGCGCCAGCAGCTTTGGAGCGAAACCAGGAACTAATGAAAAACTGTTTTTT.